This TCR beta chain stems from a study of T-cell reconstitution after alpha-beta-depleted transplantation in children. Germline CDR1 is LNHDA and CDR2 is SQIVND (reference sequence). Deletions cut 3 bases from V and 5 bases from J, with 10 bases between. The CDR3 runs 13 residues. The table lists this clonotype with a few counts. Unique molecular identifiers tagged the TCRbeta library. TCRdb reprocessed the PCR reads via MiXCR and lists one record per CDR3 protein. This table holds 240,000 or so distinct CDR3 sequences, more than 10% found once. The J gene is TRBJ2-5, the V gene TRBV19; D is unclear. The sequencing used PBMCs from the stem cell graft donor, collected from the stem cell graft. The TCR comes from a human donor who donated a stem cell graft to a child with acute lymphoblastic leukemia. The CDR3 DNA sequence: TGTGCCAGTAGTATGACATTAGTGGAGACCCAGTACTTC. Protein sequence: CASSMTLVETQYF.